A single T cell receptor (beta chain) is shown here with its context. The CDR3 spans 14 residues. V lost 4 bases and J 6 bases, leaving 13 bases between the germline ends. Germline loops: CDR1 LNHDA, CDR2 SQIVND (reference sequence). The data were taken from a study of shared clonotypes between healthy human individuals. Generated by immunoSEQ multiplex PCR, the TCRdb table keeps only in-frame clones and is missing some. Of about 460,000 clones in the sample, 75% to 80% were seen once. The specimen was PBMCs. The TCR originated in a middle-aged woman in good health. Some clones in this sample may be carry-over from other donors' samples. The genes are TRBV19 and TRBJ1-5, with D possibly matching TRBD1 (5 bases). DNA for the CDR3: TGTGCCAGTAGTAAGGAGGACACAGGTCAGCCCCAGCATTTT. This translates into CASSKEDTGQPQHF.